Presented here are 25 T cell receptor beta chains from one specimen sequenced in a study of blood T cell repertoires in COVID-19. Measured with immunoSEQ multiplex PCR; TCRdb has only the in-frame clones, and not every one. The sample has under 250,000 clones, 70% to 90% seen once; the top ten hold roughly 6%. Specimen: peripheral blood. The receptors here all came from a woman in her twenties or thirties with COVID-19, enrolled during active disease.

The rearrangement uses TRBV7-9 and TRBJ2-7; TRBD1 might be the D (5 bases). Looked up from germline, CDR1 is SEHNR and CDR2 is FQNEAQ (reference sequence). V was trimmed by 3 bases and J by 4 bases, leaving 16 bases between them. The CDR3 is 15 residues long. The CDR3 coding sequence is TGTGCCAGCAGCTTGTTGTCGATGGGGCTTTACGAGCAGTACGTC. It yields the protein CASSLLSMGLYEQYV.

This CDR3 is CASSPRQANTGELFF. The CDR3 DNA follows: TGCGCCAGCAGCCCCCGACAGGCGAACACCGGGGAGCTGTTTTTT. The rearrangement joins TRBV4-3 to TRBJ2-2; a weak D match, TRBD1 (6 bases). Germline loops: CDR1 LGHNA, CDR2 YSLEER. The V end lost 4 bases, the J end lost 0 bases, and 9 bases lay between the germline ends. The CDR3 length is 15 residues.

This clone was counted only a few times. V usage is TRBV7-9 and J usage is TRBJ1-1, with D hard to call. V was trimmed by 2 bases and J by 6 bases, leaving 16 bases between them. CDR1 and CDR2 from the germline V gene are SEHNR and FQNEAQ (reference sequence). The CDR3 is made up of 15 amino acids. The CDR3 coding sequence is TGTGCCAGCAGCTTAAACGAGGGAAGTTTAGCTGAAGCTTTCTTT. This encodes CASSLNEGSLAEAFF.

J is TRBJ2-3 and V is TRBV24-1; D is possibly TRBD2 (6 bases). Trimming took off 2 bases at V and 5 bases at J, with 19 bases between the two ends. The CDR3 loop spans 17 amino acids. Looked up from germline, CDR1 is KGHDR and CDR2 is SFDVKD. CDR3 DNA sequence: TGTGCCACCAGTGATTACGGTACAGGACGGGGAGGAGATACGCAGTATTTT. It yields the protein CATSDYGTGRGGDTQYF.

The rearrangement uses TRBV27 and TRBJ2-1; no clear D gene. The CDR3 contains 15 residues. V was trimmed by 5 bases and J by 2 bases, leaving 13 bases between them. Germline values: CDR1 MNHEY, CDR2 SMNVEV (reference sequence). CDR3 sequence reads: CASSPTPLTYNEQFF. CDR3 in DNA: TGTGCCAGCAGTCCGACTCCTTTGACCTACAATGAGCAGTTCTTC.

V usage is TRBV19 and J usage is TRBJ1-6, with TRBD1 matching over 7 bases. This CDR3 is 15 amino acids long. From germline, CDR1 is LNHDA and CDR2 SQIVND (reference sequence). With V trimmed by 4 bases and J by 8 bases, 8 bases remained unmatched. The CDR3 spells CASSRGTETYSPLHF. Written as DNA, the CDR3 is TGTGCCAGTAGTAGGGGGACAGAGACATATTCACCCCTCCACTTT.

The rearrangement joins TRBV6-1 to TRBJ2-7; maybe TRBD1 (6 bases). The length of the CDR3 is 16 residues. Germline assignment: CDR1 MNHNS and CDR2 SASEGT. V lost 4 bases, J lost 1 base, and 17 bases lay in between. The CDR3 DNA reads TGTGCCAGCAGTGTGGCTTACAGGGAAGGGTCCTACGAGCAGTACTTC. The encoded protein is CASSVAYREGSYEQYF.

This rearrangement joins TRBV27 to TRBJ2-6; possible D gene TRBD1, 6 bases. The CDR3 consists of 16 residues. V was shortened by 3 bases and J by 3 bases, with 12 bases between the two germline ends. Germline CDR1 and CDR2: MNHEY and SMNVEV (reference sequence). The CDR3 region has the DNA TGTGCCAGCAGTTTGCTGGGGGCCGGTGGGGCCAACGTCCTGACTTTC. It yields the protein CASSLLGAGGANVLTF.

This chain links TRBV24-1 with TRBJ2-3; D is perhaps TRBD2 (5 bases). CDR3 length equals 13 residues. Germline V CDR1 and CDR2: KGHDR, SFDVKD. Trimming left V 2 bases short and J 11 bases short, with 13 bases between. CDR3 nucleotides: TGTGCCACCAGTGATTCAGACTCCCGGGGGCAGTATTTT. It specifies CATSDSDSRGQYF.

The CDR3 DNA reads TGTGCTAGTGGTTTCCGGGAGACCCAGTACTTC. The encoded protein is CASGFRETQYF. The gene calls are TRBV12-5 and TRBJ2-5; D uncertain. The CDR3 runs 11 residues. Germline V gene lookup returns CDR1 LGHNT and CDR2 FRNRAP. V dropped 3 bases and J dropped 5 bases, with 4 bases sitting between them.

The CDR3: CASSLGAGWRGGLDEQFF. CDR3 bases: TGTGCCAGCAGCTTAGGGGCAGGTTGGCGGGGGGGCTTAGATGAGCAGTTCTTC. The rearrangement joins TRBV7-6 to TRBJ2-1, with 9 bases fitting TRBD2. The CDR3 spans 18 residues. CDR1 is SGHVS and CDR2 is FNYEAQ in the germline V gene. The trim removed 1 base at V and 8 bases at J, leaving 15 bases unmatched.

The CDR3 nucleotides are TGCAGCGTTGGGTGGGAGGGGTCCCTGGAGCAGTACGTC. Protein sequence: CSVGWEGSLEQYV. The chain links TRBV29-1 to TRBJ2-7, with 7 bases matching TRBD2. In germline, CDR1 is SQVTM, CDR2 ANQGSEA. V trimming: 4 bases; J trimming: 7 bases; junction bases outside the gene matches: 10. CDR3 size: 13 residues.

This clone was seen a handful of times. The chain is built from TRBV6-5 and TRBJ2-4; unclear D gene. CDR1 is MNHEY and CDR2 is SVGAGI in the germline V gene. This CDR3 spans 15 amino acids. Trimming pared 7 bases from V and 2 bases from J, leaving 15 bases between. The CDR3 sequence is CASTSGDRSKNIQYF. CDR3 nucleotides: TGTGCCAGCACGAGTGGAGACCGGTCCAAAAACATTCAGTACTTC.

The chain has TRBV15 and TRBJ1-1; 10 bases align to TRBD1. Trimming took 0 bases from V and 7 from J; bases not matched to a gene: 5. CDR1 is LNHNV and CDR2 is YYDKDF in the germline V gene (reference sequence). CDR3 size: 15 residues. CDR3 sequence reads: CATSRDLGQGNEAFF. The DNA of the CDR3 is TGTGCCACCAGCAGAGATCTGGGACAGGGGAATGAAGCTTTCTTT. Based on the CDR3 plus reference TRBV15 and TRBJ1-1, the full variable domain is DAMVIQNPRYQVTQFGKPVTLSCSQTLNHNVMYWYQQKSSQAPKLLFHYYDKDFNNEADTPDNFQSRRPNTSFCFLDIRSPGLGDTAMYLCATSRDLGQGNEAFFGQGTRLTVV.

V usage is TRBV14 and J usage is TRBJ2-1; 8 positions match TRBD2. V shed 4 bases and J 9 bases; nucleotides not matched to a gene: 5. The germline gives CDR1 SGHDN, CDR2 FVKESK. This CDR3 spans 13 amino acids. CDR3 coding DNA: TGTGCCAGCAGCCTAGCGGGGTCAGTTGAGCAGTTCTTC. The encoded protein is CASSLAGSVEQFF.

This rearrangement joins TRBV14 to TRBJ2-2; tentatively, D is TRBD2 (5 bases). V was shortened by 1 base and J by 0 bases, with 9 bases between the two germline ends. There are 16 residues in the CDR3. Germline CDR1 and CDR2: SGHDN and FVKESK. The CDR3 region has the DNA TGTGCCAGCAGCCAAGCTAGCCGCTCGAACACCGGGGAGCTGTTTTTT. As protein: CASSQASRSNTGELFF. The full variable domain, completed using reference TRBV14 and TRBJ2-2, is EAGVTQFPSHSVIEKGQTVTLRCDPISGHDNLYWYRRVMGKEIKFLLHFVKESKQDESGMPNNRFLAERTGGTYSTLKVQPAELEDSGVYFCASSQASRSNTGELFFGEGSRLTVL.

This clone has just one count. J is TRBJ1-4 and V is TRBV28; 7 bases match TRBD1. Unmatched junction bases numbered 3, after V lost 6 bases and J lost 5 bases. Germline V gene data show CDR1 as MDHEN and CDR2 as SYDVKM. This CDR3 region has 13 residues. The CDR3 region has the DNA TGTGCCAGCAGGATACAGGGGAATGAAAAACTGTTTTTT. This gives the protein CASRIQGNEKLFF.

This sequence joins TRBV4-3 and TRBJ2-1; 7 bases fit TRBD2. The CDR3 is 19 amino acids. Trimming cost V 1 base and J 6 bases; bases outside gene matches: 18. Germline V gives CDR1 LGHNA, CDR2 YSLEER. CDR3 sequence reads: CASSQALLLAERKGNEQFF. CDR3 DNA sequence: TGCGCCAGCAGCCAAGCCCTTCTTCTAGCGGAGAGGAAAGGCAATGAGCAGTTCTTC.

V usage is TRBV7-2 and J usage is TRBJ2-3; 10 positions match TRBD2. This CDR3 region has 17 residues. Per germline, CDR1 SGHTA and CDR2 FQGNSA. After removal of 5 bases from V and 0 bases from J, the junction contained 8 bases not matched to a gene. CDR3 protein: CASSISGGPRSTDTQYF. In nucleotides, the CDR3 is TGTGCCAGCAGCATTAGCGGGGGGCCGAGAAGCACAGATACGCAGTATTTT.

The chain employs TRBV6-6 and TRBJ2-1, with 7 nucleotides matching TRBD1. Per germline, CDR1 MNHNY and CDR2 SVGAGI (reference sequence). CDR3 length equals 13 residues. The V and J ends lost 2 bases and 6 bases, in that order; junction bases with no gene match: 1. CDR3 DNA: TGTGCCAGCAGTTACAGACAGGGCAATGAGCAGTTCTTC. This encodes CASSYRQGNEQFF.

The V gene is TRBV11-2, the J gene TRBJ2-4; D perhaps matches TRBD2 (5 bases). V dropped 1 base and J dropped 4 bases, with 11 bases sitting between them. The CDR3 totals 15 residues. Per germline, CDR1 SGHAT and CDR2 FQNNGV. CDR3 in DNA: TGTGCCAGCAGCTTAGTAGTGGGCGGGAAAAACATTCAGTACTTC. The encoded protein is CASSLVVGGKNIQYF.

The CDR3 sequence: CASSFRTGPPDTQYF. For the CDR3, the DNA is TGTGCCAGCAGTTTCCGGACAGGGCCCCCAGATACGCAGTATTTT. The rearrangement joins TRBV28 to TRBJ2-3, with 8 nucleotides matching TRBD1. Germline loops: CDR1 MDHEN, CDR2 SYDVKM. The CDR3 runs 15 residues. V was clipped by 3 bases and J by 4 bases; unmatched bases: 6.

V usage is TRBV6-5 and J usage is TRBJ1-2; D unresolved. This CDR3 spans 13 amino acids. V was shortened by 5 bases and J by 5 bases, with 12 bases between the two germline ends. Germline CDR1 MNHEY, CDR2 SVGAGI. CDR3: CASSSAGRYGYTF. CDR3 nucleotide sequence: TGTGCCAGCAGTAGCGCCGGGAGATATGGCTACACCTTC.

The gene calls are TRBV27 and TRBJ2-1, with 9 bases aligning to TRBD1. V lost 5 bases to trimming and J lost 9 bases; unmatched junction nucleotides: 11. Per the germline V gene, CDR1 is MNHEY and CDR2 is SMNVEV (reference sequence). The CDR3 covers 15 residues. CDR3 protein: CASSAGTGYRREQFF. The CDR3 DNA follows: TGTGCCAGCAGTGCCGGGACAGGGTACCGGCGTGAGCAGTTCTTC.

This clone showed up just a few times. The V gene is TRBV7-9, the J gene TRBJ2-7, with D maybe TRBD2 (5 bases). Trimming removed 0 bases at V and 4 bases at J, with 22 bases between. Germline loops: CDR1 SEHNR, CDR2 FQNEAQ (reference sequence). The CDR3 contains 18 residues. CDR3 protein: CASSLALGRVLIFYEQYV. The CDR3 DNA sequence: TGTGCCAGCAGCTTAGCGCTCGGGCGGGTTCTAATATTTTACGAGCAGTACGTC.